This TCR beta chain was found in a study of cytomegalovirus exposure and HLA in healthy donors. Sequenced by immunoSEQ multiplex PCR; TCRdb stores in-frame clones only, minus some. This table has approximately 230,000 clones, roughly 84% appearing once. V lost 3 bases, J lost 0 bases, and 9 bases lay in between. The germline V gene has CDR1 LNHDA and CDR2 SQIVND (reference sequence). The CDR3 totals 15 residues. A note on this clone: Its antigen is undetermined.

A 120-subject validation cohort, separate from the roughly 680-subject first cohort, supplied the donors. Regarding the study as a whole: Among the CMV-associated chains, three were confirmed in vitro as specific for CMV antigens. A classifier reportedly called cytomegalovirus status with high sensitivity and specificity. Investigators reported approximately 170 TCR beta chains as tied to cytomegalovirus.

The source material was PBMCs. The clonotype originates from a man between 18 and 29 years old in good health and CMV-seropositive. The V call is TRBV19, the J call TRBJ2-1; D uncertain. In DNA form, the CDR3 reads TGTGCCAGTAGTATTGGTGGGAACTCCTACAATGAGCAGTTCTTC. Its translation: CASSIGGNSYNEQFF.